This entry lists 21 T cell receptor beta chains sequenced from one sample in a study of siplizumab effects on memory and regulatory T cells. Clones were sequenced by immunoSEQ multiplex PCR, and TCRdb holds only the in-frame ones, with some missing. This table holds 80,000 to 130,000 clones, 80% to 95% found once. Material: CD4+ T cells sorted from blood. The origin of the receptors is a human donor in good health. Some clones in this sample may be carry-over from other donors' samples.

V usage is TRBV5-1 and J usage is TRBJ2-1; 14 bases match TRBD2. This CDR3 has 17 residues. Germline V gene data show CDR1 as SGHRS and CDR2 as YFSETQ. After removal of 0 bases from V and 1 base from J, the junction contained 0 bases not matched to a gene. The CDR3 is CASSLGLAGGSYNEQFF. CDR3 nucleotide sequence: TGCGCCAGCAGCTTGGGACTAGCGGGAGGGTCCTACAATGAGCAGTTCTTC.

This chain connects TRBV5-1 to TRBJ2-7, with D perhaps TRBD1 or TRBD2 (5 bases each). Germline lookup yields CDR1 SGHRS and CDR2 YFSETQ. The CDR3 loop spans 13 amino acids. The germline V and J ends were trimmed by 0 bases and 5 bases, with 9 bases remaining between them. The DNA of the CDR3 is TGCGCCAGCAGCTTGGTTTGGGGGAACGAGCAGTACTTC. Its protein product is CASSLVWGNEQYF.

This chain's CDR3 is CASIRVGGVNYGYTF. The DNA of the CDR3 is TGTGCCAGTATCCGGGTTGGCGGGGTTAACTATGGCTACACCTTC. The chain recombines TRBV19 with TRBJ1-2; D is undetermined. The V end was cut by 7 bases, the J end by 1 base, with 16 bases between. This CDR3 is built from 15 residues. Germline assignment: CDR1 LNHDA and CDR2 SQIVND (reference sequence).

The chain joins TRBV29-1 to TRBJ1-2; 11 bases map to TRBD1. The germline V gene has CDR1 SQVTM and CDR2 ANQGSEA. The junction had 7 bases not matched to a gene; V was cut back by 8 bases and J by 5 bases. This CDR3 comprises 13 residues. This CDR3 reads CSSSGQGAYGYTF. The CDR3 nucleotides read TGCAGCAGTTCTGGACAGGGGGCGTATGGCTACACCTTC.

The rearrangement links TRBV9 to TRBJ2-3, with a possible D match to TRBD2 (5 bases). The germline gives CDR1 SGDLS, CDR2 YYNGEE. The CDR3 runs 13 residues. Trimming cost V 7 bases and J 4 bases, with 13 bases left between them. The CDR3 spells CASGKARADTQYF. As DNA, the CDR3 is TGTGCCAGCGGAAAGGCGCGGGCAGATACGCAGTATTTT.

The chain links TRBV7-3 to TRBJ2-7; 9 bases line up with TRBD1. V trimming: 5 bases; J trimming: 2 bases; junction bases outside the gene matches: 4. The CDR3 has 14 residues. The germline V gene has CDR1 SGHTA and CDR2 FQGTGA. In nucleotides, the CDR3 is TGTGCCAGCAGCCTTAGACAGGGGGCCTACGAGCAGTACTTC. Translated: CASSLRQGAYEQYF.

The chain uses TRBV11-2 and TRBJ1-1; no clear D gene. The CDR3 loop spans 13 amino acids. The V and J ends lost 2 bases and 1 base respectively, with 5 bases between them. Germline CDR1 reads SGHAT; CDR2 reads FQNNGV. DNA of the CDR3: TGTGCCAGCAGCTTAATTGGGAACACTGAAGCTTTCTTT. Protein sequence: CASSLIGNTEAFF.

The chain couples TRBV4-1 to TRBJ2-7; D remains ambiguous. The CDR3 totals 15 residues. V lost 1 base and J 1 base, leaving 11 bases between the germline ends. CDR1 is MGHRA and CDR2 is YSYEKL in the germline V gene. In DNA form, the CDR3 reads TGCGCCAGCAGCCAAGCTGGCAGTTTTTCCTACGAGCAGTACTTC. It yields the protein CASSQAGSFSYEQYF.

The genes are TRBV25-1 and TRBJ1-2, with 7 bases fitting TRBD1. V lost 8 bases, J lost 8 bases, and 5 bases stayed unmatched. CDR3 length: 11 amino acids. The germline gives CDR1 MGHDK, CDR2 SYGVNS. The CDR3 sequence: CASSYRGGYTF. CDR3 bases: TGTGCCAGCTCATACAGGGGAGGCTACACCTTC.

The gene calls are TRBV28 and TRBJ2-7, with TRBD1 matching 8 bases. V lost 6 bases, J lost 1 base, and 14 bases stayed unmatched. This CDR3 is 17 amino acids long. Germline CDR1 is MDHEN and CDR2 is SYDVKM. CDR3 residues: CASSGAGGKVRSYEQYF. The DNA of the CDR3 is TGTGCCAGCAGCGGGGCAGGGGGCAAAGTAAGGTCCTACGAGCAGTACTTC.

This clone has just one count. The V gene is TRBV5-1, the J gene TRBJ1-4, with D possibly being TRBD1 (5 bases). The CDR3 length is 13 residues. The germline gives CDR1 SGHRS, CDR2 YFSETQ. The V and J ends lost 1 base and 8 bases respectively, with 9 bases between them. CDR3 bases: TGCGCCAGCAGCTTGTTGGGGGTCGAAAAACTGTTTTTT. Residues: CASSLLGVEKLFF.

The V and J genes are TRBV27 and TRBJ1-5; 9 bases line up with TRBD1. The junction had 6 bases not matched to a gene; V was cut back by 0 bases and J by 6 bases. Looked up from germline, CDR1 is MNHEY and CDR2 is SMNVEV (reference sequence). There are 16 residues in the CDR3. CDR3 DNA sequence: TGTGCCAGCAGTTTATCGGGGACAGGGAGGACTCAGCCCCAGCATTTT. Translated, it gives CASSLSGTGRTQPQHF.

V gene TRBV6-6 combines with J gene TRBJ1-1, with TRBD1 as a possible D gene (5 bases). Trimming removed 6 bases from V and 8 bases from J, with 13 bases in between. Germline assignment: CDR1 MNHNY and CDR2 SVGAGI (reference sequence). The CDR3 length is 12 residues. CDR3 in amino acids: CASSQRGREAFF. CDR3 sequence (DNA): TGTGCCAGCAGCCAAAGGGGCAGGGAAGCTTTCTTT.

This chain connects TRBV6-1 to TRBJ2-1; D gene unclear. CDR1 is MNHNS, CDR2 SASEGT, per germline. Trimming left V 5 bases short and J 4 bases short, with 15 bases between. The CDR3 spans 15 residues. CDR3 in DNA: TGTGCCAGCAGTCGCCCCGGAGCGAGTTACAATGAGCAGTTCTTC. Its protein product is CASSRPGASYNEQFF.

The chain uses TRBV7-8 and TRBJ2-7, with a possible D match to TRBD2 (6 bases). This CDR3 region has 15 residues. Trimming cost V 5 bases and J 2 bases, with 16 bases left between them. The germline V gene has CDR1 SGHVS and CDR2 FQNEAQ. The CDR3 DNA is TGTGCCAGCAGCCCATCTTCGGGAGTTGCCTACGAGCAGTACTTC. Its translation: CASSPSSGVAYEQYF.

The V call is TRBV20-1, the J call TRBJ2-1; D might be TRBD2 (6 bases). The CDR3 runs 11 residues. Looked up from germline, CDR1 is DFQATT and CDR2 is SNEGSKA (reference sequence). The V gene lost 1 base and the J gene lost 15 bases, with 13 bases spanning the gap. The chain's CDR3 is CSARAETSLFF. CDR3 sequence (DNA): TGCAGTGCTAGAGCCGAAACTAGCCTGTTCTTC.

CDR3 residues: CASSFSYATNTQYF. DNA for the CDR3: TGTGCCAGCAGCTTTTCCTACGCTACTAATACGCAGTATTTT. This chain joins TRBV5-4 and TRBJ2-3; D unclear. In germline, CDR1 is SGHNT, CDR2 YYREEE (reference sequence). Between the trimmed V and J ends, which lost 2 bases and 7 bases, there was a span of 14 bases. The CDR3 loop spans 14 amino acids.

This chain joins TRBV28 and TRBJ2-7; TRBD1 matches at 8 bases. Germline lookup yields CDR1 MDHEN and CDR2 SYDVKM. J was trimmed by 4 bases and V by 5 bases; bases with no gene match: 7. The CDR3 is made up of 14 amino acids. The CDR3 DNA reads as TGTGCCAGCAGTCCGTTGACAGGGGTGTACGAGCAGTACTTC. Translation gives CASSPLTGVYEQYF.

The chain joins TRBV5-4 to TRBJ2-3; 9 positions match TRBD1. Germline trimming cut 4 bases from V and 2 bases from J; bases unmatched to any gene: 8. CDR1 and CDR2 from the germline V gene are SGHNT and YYREEE (reference sequence). CDR3 length: 16 residues. CDR3 residues: CASSGRDRDITDTQYF. The CDR3 coding sequence is TGTGCCAGCAGCGGCCGGGACAGGGATATCACAGATACGCAGTATTTT.

CDR3 in DNA: TGTGCCAGTAGTCACCGACAGGGAACAAGCAATCAGCCCCAGCATTTT. Its protein product is CASSHRQGTSNQPQHF. The J gene is TRBJ1-5, the V gene TRBV19, with TRBD1 matching over 7 bases. Per germline, CDR1 LNHDA and CDR2 SQIVND (reference sequence). The CDR3 has 16 residues. The J segment lost 1 base and the V segment lost 5 bases, leaving 8 bases of the junction unmatched.

The chain carries TRBV20-1 and TRBJ2-1; D is undetermined. In germline, CDR1 is DFQATT, CDR2 SNEGSKA (reference sequence). CDR3 size: 11 residues. Trimming took off 0 bases at V and 7 bases at J, with 4 bases between the two ends. This CDR3 is CSARDGNEQFF. CDR3 coding DNA: TGCAGTGCTAGAGATGGGAATGAGCAGTTCTTC.